This entry lists 24 T cell receptor beta chains sequenced from one sample in a study of shared clonotypes between healthy human individuals. TCRdb's copy holds only in-frame clones and misses some; the assay was immunoSEQ multiplex PCR. The table lists approximately 2.5 million clones, roughly 92% of them singletons. The sample consisted of naive CD4+ T cells sorted from blood. Noted subset: CD45RA+ positively selected. The source of these receptors is a man younger than 35 in good health.

In regard to this clone: The same CDR3 also results from other DNA sequences found in this sample. The chain links TRBV5-1 to TRBJ1-4; D ambiguous. The germline V gene has CDR1 SGHRS and CDR2 YFSETQ. V gave up 0 bases and J gave up 3 bases, with 3 bases separating them. The CDR3 is 13 amino acids. CDR3 protein: CASSLAANEKLFF. In DNA, the CDR3 is TGCGCCAGCAGCTTGGCGGCTAATGAAAAACTGTTTTTT.

This chain uses TRBV5-1 with TRBJ2-2; 9 nucleotides match TRBD1. This CDR3 is 15 amino acids long. The germline CDR1 and CDR2 sequences are SGHRS and YFSETQ. V shed 2 bases and J 7 bases; nucleotides not matched to a gene: 6. The CDR3 region is CASSFTGGVIGELFF. Here the CDR3 DNA reads TGCGCCAGCAGCTTCACAGGGGGCGTCATCGGGGAGCTGTTTTTT.

The chain couples TRBV5-1 to TRBJ2-3; 9 bases are a match to TRBD2. Germline V gene lookup returns CDR1 SGHRS and CDR2 YFSETQ. The V and J ends lost 0 bases and 6 bases, in that order; junction bases with no gene match: 8. CDR3 size: 16 residues. CDR3 loop: CASSLGALAGKDTQYF. In nucleotides, the CDR3 is TGCGCCAGCAGCTTGGGGGCGCTAGCGGGAAAGGATACGCAGTATTTT.

This clone occurred a few times. The chain is built from TRBV11-2 and TRBJ2-7, with D perhaps TRBD2 (5 bases). The CDR3 is made up of 12 amino acids. Germline CDR1 is SGHAT and CDR2 is FQNNGV. The ends were cut back, 1 base at V and 8 bases at J, with 9 bases in the middle. CDR3 protein: CASSLVGGQQYF. The CDR3 coding sequence is TGTGCCAGCAGCTTAGTAGGCGGGCAGCAGTACTTC.

The J gene is TRBJ1-1, the V gene TRBV10-2; D gene unclear. The V and J ends lost 2 bases and 5 bases respectively, with 9 bases between them. Germline V CDR1 and CDR2: WSHSY, SAAADI. This CDR3 has 13 residues. The CDR3 nucleotides are TGCGCCAGCAGTGAGGCGTTTTGGACTGAAGCTTTCTTT. Translation gives CASSEAFWTEAFF.

V usage is TRBV27 and J usage is TRBJ2-1, with 10 nucleotides matching TRBD1. The germline V gene has CDR1 MNHEY and CDR2 SMNVEV (reference sequence). J gave up 3 bases and V 6 bases, and 5 bases lay outside the gene matches. The CDR3 has 15 residues. In nucleotides, the CDR3 is TGTGCCAGCAGGTCCGGGACAGGGGACTACAATGAGCAGTTCTTC. Translated, it gives CASRSGTGDYNEQFF.

Only one count was recorded for this clone. The chain links TRBV28 to TRBJ2-7; D perhaps matches TRBD1 (5 bases). This CDR3 has 17 residues. The V gene's germline CDR1 is MDHEN and CDR2 SYDVKM. V was cut by 4 bases and J by 7 bases, with 26 bases left in between. The CDR3 DNA reads as TGTGCCAGCAGTTCGGACATGTGGGGCTTTGGTCGTCGAGAGCAGTACTTC. As protein: CASSSDMWGFGRREQYF. Full variable domain (outside the CDR3, taken from reference TRBV28 and TRBJ2-7): DVKVTQSSRYLVKRTGEKVFLECVQDMDHENMFWYRQDPGLGLRLIYFSYDVKMKEKGDIPEGYSVSREKKERFSLILESASTNQTSMYLCASSSDMWGFGRREQYFGPGTRLTVT.

V gene TRBV19 combines with J gene TRBJ1-5; D ambiguous. Germline V gene sequence: CDR1 LNHDA, CDR2 SQIVND (reference sequence). The CDR3 runs 13 residues. With 4 bases removed from V and 6 bases from J, the gap between germline ends came to 10 bases. The DNA for the CDR3 is TGTGCCAGTAGTACTACAGAGGGTCAGCCCCAGCATTTT. Translated: CASSTTEGQPQHF. Full variable domain (remainder filled in from reference TRBV19 and TRBJ1-5): DGGITQSPKYLFRKEGQNVTLSCEQNLNHDAMYWYRQDPGQGLRLIYYSQIVNDFQKGDIAEGYSVSREKKESFPLTVTSAQKNPTAFYLCASSTTEGQPQHFGDGTRLSIL.

The rearrangement joins TRBV19 to TRBJ2-5, with TRBD2 matching 7 bases. CDR3 length: 11 residues. The germline V gene has CDR1 LNHDA and CDR2 SQIVND (reference sequence). J was trimmed by 9 bases and V by 4 bases; bases with no gene match: 2. Here the CDR3 reads CASSTRGAQYF. The CDR3 DNA is TGTGCCAGTAGTACCCGGGGGGCCCAGTACTTC.

The genes are TRBV5-1 and TRBJ2-5; 7 nucleotides match TRBD1. With 1 base clipped from V and 1 base from J, the junction kept 4 bases outside the gene matches. Germline lookup yields CDR1 SGHRS and CDR2 YFSETQ. The CDR3 is 15 residues long. The CDR3 region is CASSLYRGAQETQYF. The DNA for the CDR3 is TGCGCCAGCAGCTTGTACAGGGGTGCCCAAGAGACCCAGTACTTC. Full variable domain (remainder filled in from reference TRBV5-1 and TRBJ2-5): KAGVTQTPRYLIKTRGQQVTLSCSPISGHRSVSWYQQTPGQGLQFLFEYFSETQRNKGNFPGRFSGRQFSNSRSEMNVSTLELGDSALYLCASSLYRGAQETQYFGPGTRLLVL.

This chain uses TRBV4-1 with TRBJ1-6; D gene uncertain. Germline V lookup: CDR1 MGHRA, CDR2 YSYEKL. CDR3 length: 18 amino acids. V was shortened by 0 bases and J by 0 bases, with 12 bases between the two germline ends. DNA of the CDR3: TGCGCCAGCAGCCAAGATCCCTCGACTCACTCCTATAATTCACCCCTCCACTTT. Encoded protein: CASSQDPSTHSYNSPLHF.

V gene TRBV18 combines with J gene TRBJ2-1; the D call may be TRBD1 or TRBD2 (5 bases each). From germline, CDR1 is KGHSH and CDR2 LQKENI. Trimming stripped 2 bases from V and 3 bases from J, with 11 bases between. CDR3 size: 15 residues. CDR3 amino acids: CASSPSRDLYNEQFF. In DNA, the CDR3 is TGTGCCAGCTCACCATCCCGGGACCTCTACAATGAGCAGTTCTTC.

The chain has TRBV6-6 and TRBJ1-4; tentatively, D is TRBD1 (6 bases). Germline V CDR1 and CDR2: MNHNY, SVGAGI (reference sequence). The V end was cut by 6 bases, the J end by 6 bases, with 17 bases between. The CDR3 runs to 15 residues. For the CDR3, the DNA is TGTGCCAGCAGACATACAGGGTCACTTCATGAAAAACTGTTTTTT. It is translated as CASRHTGSLHEKLFF.

The rearrangement links TRBV6-4 to TRBJ1-2; D gene uncertain. The germline CDR1 and CDR2 sequences are MRHNA and SNTAGT. There are 13 residues in the CDR3. V was clipped by 0 bases and J by 5 bases, with 7 bases between them. CDR3 protein: CASSDSRVYGYTF. Here the CDR3 DNA reads TGTGCCAGCAGTGACTCGAGAGTTTATGGCTACACCTTC.

As regards this clone: The identical CDR3 is also encoded by other nucleotide sequences in the sample. The chain is built from TRBV11-3 and TRBJ1-1, with 7 bases that match TRBD1. This CDR3 is built from 12 residues. Germline-derived CDR1 and CDR2 are SGHNT and YENEEA. V dropped 6 bases and J dropped 5; count of bases not matched to a gene: 3. CDR3 DNA: TGTGCCAGCAGTCAGGGGGGTACTGAAGCTTTCTTT. It translates to CASSQGGTEAFF. The variable domain in full, completed from reference TRBV11-3 and TRBJ1-1, reads EAGVVQSPRYKIIEKKQPVAFWCNPISGHNTLYWYLQNLGQGPELLIRYENEEAVDDSQLPKDRFSAERLKGVDSTLKIQPAELGDSAVYLCASSQGGTEAFFGQGTRLTVV.

The CDR3 nucleotides read TGTGCCAGCAATGTAGGGTTGACCGGGGAGCTGTTTTTT. Protein product: CASNVGLTGELFF. The chain uses TRBV5-4 and TRBJ2-2; the D is unclear. Per the germline V gene, CDR1 is SGHNT and CDR2 is YYREEE (reference sequence). CDR3 length: 13 amino acids. The V end was cut by 6 bases, the J end by 5 bases, with 11 bases between.

Turning to this clone: Other DNA sequences of this sample code for an identical CDR3. The J gene is TRBJ2-1, the V gene TRBV9, with 10 bases lining up with TRBD2. J was trimmed by 4 bases and V by 3 bases; bases with no gene match: 1. Germline-derived CDR1 and CDR2 are SGDLS and YYNGEE. The CDR3 loop spans 14 amino acids. The CDR3 spells CASSAGLAYNEQFF. The CDR3 coding sequence is TGTGCCAGCAGCGCGGGACTAGCGTACAATGAGCAGTTCTTC.

The rearrangement joins TRBV25-1 to TRBJ2-1; possibly TRBD2 for D (6 bases). The CDR3 sequence is 15 residues long. Trimming stripped 3 bases from V and 8 bases from J, with 17 bases between. CDR1 and CDR2 (germline): MGHDK, SYGVNS. CDR3 sequence (DNA): TGTGCCAGCAGTGACCACCGACTAGGGGCGGATGAGCAGTTCTTC. It yields the protein CASSDHRLGADEQFF.

This chain joins TRBV5-6 and TRBJ2-1; TRBD1 is a possible D gene (6 bases). V was trimmed by 3 bases and J by 7 bases, leaving 20 bases between them. Germline CDR1 is SGHDT and CDR2 is YYEEEE. This CDR3 is 16 amino acids long. CDR3 nucleotides: TGTGCCAGCAGCTCTGTGACAGGCAGGGGTGAGAATGAGCAGTTCTTC. Amino acid sequence: CASSSVTGRGENEQFF. The full variable domain, its missing parts supplied by reference TRBV5-6 and TRBJ2-1, is DAGVTQSPTHLIKTRGQQVTLRCSPKSGHDTVSWYQQALGQGPQFIFQYYEEEERQRGNFPDRFSGHQFPNYSSELNVNALLLGDSALYLCASSSVTGRGENEQFFGPGTRLTVL.

The genes are TRBV30 and TRBJ2-3, with TRBD2 matching 11 bases. Germline V CDR1 and CDR2: GTSNPN, SVGIG (reference sequence). V gave up 7 bases and J gave up 3 bases; unmatched junction bases: 3. This CDR3 contains 13 residues. The CDR3 nucleotides read TGTGCCTCCACTAGCGGGAGAACAGATACGCAGTATTTT. Translated, it gives CASTSGRTDTQYF. The variable domain in full, with the rest retrieved from reference TRBV30 and TRBJ2-3, is SQTIHQWPATLVQPVGSPLSLECTVEGTSNPNLYWYRQAAGRGLQLLFYSVGIGQISSEVPQNLSASRPQDRQFILSSKKLLLSDSGFYLCASTSGRTDTQYFGPGTRLTVL.

The chain joins TRBV21-1 to TRBJ2-2; TRBD2 is taken as the D call from the table, unchecked against the DNA. TRBV21-1 is a pseudogene. The CDR3 has 16 residues. As DNA, the CDR3 is TGTGCCAGCAGCAAAGGACTAGCGGGACCCCGCCGGGAGCTGTTTTTT. Translation gives CASSKGLAGPRRELFF.

The rearrangement uses TRBV15 and TRBJ1-4; TRBD1 might be the D (5 bases). Germline V gives CDR1 LNHNV, CDR2 YYDKDF (reference sequence). Trimming cost V 0 bases and J 8 bases, with 7 bases left between them. CDR3 length: 13 residues. The CDR3 DNA reads as TGTGCCACCAGCAGAGAAGGGGTGGAAAAACTGTTTTTT. It is translated as CATSREGVEKLFF.

This clone was observed once. The chain carries TRBV4-2 and TRBJ2-2; 10 bases agree with TRBD2. V lost 4 bases to trimming and J lost 7 bases; unmatched junction nucleotides: 9. The CDR3 runs 16 residues. CDR1 and CDR2 from the germline V gene are LGHNA and YNFKEQ. CDR3 amino acids: CASSPLWLAGDGELFF. CDR3 DNA: TGTGCCAGCAGCCCCCTCTGGCTAGCGGGGGACGGGGAGCTGTTTTTT.

The chain recombines TRBV6-5 with TRBJ1-1; no firm D call. CDR3 length equals 14 residues. Per germline, CDR1 MNHEY and CDR2 SVGAGI. With 6 bases removed from V and 1 base from J, the gap between germline ends came to 12 bases. CDR3 nucleotides: TGTGCCAGCAGCCTGGTCAGCACGAACACTGAAGCTTTCTTT. Encoded protein: CASSLVSTNTEAFF.